The 20 T cell receptor beta chains below all came from one sample that was sequenced in a study of T cell changes during pregnancy in multiple sclerosis. The assay was immunoSEQ multiplex PCR, and TCRdb's table has in-frame clones only and misses some. The table includes fewer than 45,000 clones, roughly 93% detected once. Source: peripheral blood, taken in the second trimester of pregnancy. The receptors were sampled from a female donor in good health, enrolled as a control in a pregnancy study.

This sequence joins TRBV19 and TRBJ1-2, with a possible D match to TRBD1 (5 bases). Per germline, CDR1 LNHDA and CDR2 SQIVND (reference sequence). V was shortened by 7 bases and J by 8 bases, with 20 bases between the two germline ends. This CDR3 is 14 amino acids long. Here the CDR3 reads CASTKRSPGNGYTF. CDR3 DNA sequence: TGTGCCAGTACCAAGAGGTCCCCAGGGAACGGCTACACCTTC. Based on the CDR3 plus reference TRBV19 and TRBJ1-2, the full variable domain is DGGITQSPKYLFRKEGQNVTLSCEQNLNHDAMYWYRQDPGQGLRLIYYSQIVNDFQKGDIAEGYSVSREKKESFPLTVTSAQKNPTAFYLCASTKRSPGNGYTFGSGTRLTVV.

J is TRBJ1-1 and V is TRBV30, with D possibly TRBD1 on 6 matching bases. Trimming shortened V by 2 bases and J by 7 bases, and 8 bases separated the two germline ends. Germline-derived CDR1 and CDR2 are GTSNPN and SVGIG (reference sequence). CDR3 length equals 11 residues. The CDR3 DNA reads as TGTGCCTGGAGTCAGGGGTATGAAGCTTTCTTT. Translated, it gives CAWSQGYEAFF.

This clone was found once. This chain connects TRBV9 to TRBJ2-3, with 8 bases aligning to TRBD2. This CDR3 contains 16 residues. Looked up from germline, CDR1 is SGDLS and CDR2 is YYNGEE. The V gene end was trimmed by 0 bases and the J gene end by 7 bases; junction bases not matched to a gene: 10. The CDR3 protein is CASSVGPAGADNTQYF. The CDR3 nucleotides read TGTGCCAGCAGCGTAGGGCCAGCGGGGGCTGATAATACGCAGTATTTT.

The CDR3 region is CASSIRTFNRGYGYTF. The CDR3 bases are TGTGCCAGCAGCATCAGGACCTTTAACAGGGGGTATGGCTACACCTTC. The chain recombines TRBV21-1 with TRBJ1-2; the table names TRBD1, a call not compared with the DNA. TRBV21-1 represents a pseudogene. This CDR3 is 16 amino acids long.

The chain links TRBV11-2 to TRBJ2-7, with 8 bases lining up with TRBD2. The germline CDR1 and CDR2 sequences are SGHAT and FQNNGV. V trimming: 0 bases; J trimming: 4 bases; junction bases outside the gene matches: 20. CDR3 size: 20 residues. CDR3 sequence: CASSLDPAPQLAELMYEQYF. The DNA of the CDR3 is TGTGCCAGCAGCTTAGATCCCGCTCCCCAACTAGCGGAACTGATGTACGAGCAGTACTTC. Supplemented by reference TRBV11-2 and TRBJ2-7, the full variable domain reads EAGVAQSPRYKIIEKRQSVAFWCNPISGHATLYWYQQILGQGPKLLIQFQNNGVVDDSQLPKDRFSAERLKGVDSTLKIQPAKLEDSAVYLCASSLDPAPQLAELMYEQYFGPGTRLTVT.

The CDR3: CASSFGHLGRDIQYF. CDR3 nucleotides: TGTGCCAGCAGCTTTGGACACCTCGGGAGGGACATTCAGTACTTC. This chain uses TRBV7-8 with TRBJ2-4; TRBD2 aligns across 8 bases. V shed 3 bases and J 8 bases; nucleotides not matched to a gene: 9. The CDR3 consists of 15 residues. Germline values: CDR1 SGHVS, CDR2 FQNEAQ.

Of note for this clone: Other nucleotide sequences from this sample produce the same CDR3. The CDR3 sequence: CASSDGLAGGEQFF. The CDR3 bases are TGTGCCAGCAGTGACGGACTAGCGGGGGGTGAGCAGTTCTTC. The rearrangement joins TRBV6-4 to TRBJ2-1; TRBD2 agrees at 14 bases. CDR1 MRHNA and CDR2 SNTAGT come from the germline V gene. The CDR3 covers 14 residues. J gave up 9 bases and V 2 bases, and 0 bases lay outside the gene matches.

The V and J genes are TRBV12-5 and TRBJ2-1; perhaps TRBD2 as D (6 bases). CDR1 and CDR2 (germline): LGHNT, FRNRAP. V lost 0 bases to trimming and J lost 9 bases, with 21 bases between them. The CDR3 has 17 amino acids. CDR3 nucleotides: TGTGCTAGTGGTTTGGTAGCGTTCGGCGGGAAGTGGGGTGAGCAGTTCTTC. Its translation: CASGLVAFGGKWGEQFF.

The J gene is TRBJ2-1, the V gene TRBV7-3; TRBD2 matches 9 bases. Germline values: CDR1 SGHTA, CDR2 FQGTGA. The CDR3 is 16 residues long. The junction had 8 bases not matched to a gene; V was cut back by 6 bases and J by 2 bases. The CDR3 here is CASSFRPSGTYNEQFF. The CDR3 coding sequence is TGTGCCAGCAGTTTTAGGCCTAGCGGGACCTACAATGAGCAGTTCTTC. The complete variable domain, with remaining parts taken from reference TRBV7-3 and TRBJ2-1, reads GAGVSQTPSNKVTEKGKYVELRCDPISGHTALYWYRQSLGQGPEFLIYFQGTGAADDSGLPNDRFFAVRPEGSVSTLKIQRTERGDSAVYLCASSFRPSGTYNEQFFGPGTRLTVL.

The chain is built from TRBV10-3 and TRBJ1-3; 8 positions agree with TRBD1. The CDR3 loop spans 14 amino acids. The V and J ends lost 6 bases and 5 bases, in that order; junction bases with no gene match: 6. Germline CDR1 reads ENHRY; CDR2 reads SYGVKD. The CDR3 here is CAIRVDRERNTIYF. The DNA for the CDR3 is TGTGCCATCAGGGTGGACAGGGAAAGAAACACCATATATTTT.

This rearrangement joins TRBV5-1 to TRBJ1-1; tentatively, D is TRBD1 (5 bases). Per germline, CDR1 SGHRS and CDR2 YFSETQ. The CDR3 spans 14 residues. Trimming shortened V by 6 bases and J by 1 base, and 13 bases separated the two germline ends. This chain's CDR3 is CASTTYGQNTEAFF. For the CDR3, the DNA is TGCGCCAGCACAACCTACGGACAGAACACTGAAGCTTTCTTT.

The chain is built from TRBV9 and TRBJ2-5; 8 bases are a match to TRBD1. CDR3 length: 14 residues. The germline V gene has CDR1 SGDLS and CDR2 YYNGEE. After removal of 1 base from V and 4 bases from J, the junction contained 3 bases not matched to a gene. CDR3: CASSVTGGGETQYF. The CDR3, as DNA: TGTGCCAGCAGCGTAACAGGGGGTGGAGAGACCCAGTACTTC.

This chain joins TRBV9 and TRBJ2-5, with TRBD2 as a possible D gene (6 bases). The CDR3 is 15 amino acids. Trimming cost V 1 base and J 1 base, with 11 bases left between them. Germline values: CDR1 SGDLS, CDR2 YYNGEE. CDR3 DNA sequence: TGTGCCAGCAGCGTACTCGGGGGACTCCAAGAGACCCAGTACTTC. Encoded protein: CASSVLGGLQETQYF.

The chain has TRBV27 and TRBJ1-1, with a weak D call TRBD1 (6 bases). V was trimmed by 6 bases and J by 1 base, leaving 6 bases between them. Germline V CDR1 and CDR2: MNHEY, SMNVEV (reference sequence). The CDR3 runs to 12 residues. CDR3: CASRQGNTEAFF. The CDR3 DNA sequence: TGTGCCAGCAGACAGGGGAACACTGAAGCTTTCTTT.

The chain employs TRBV6-1 and TRBJ2-1, with 8 bases matching TRBD2. Germline assignment: CDR1 MNHNS and CDR2 SASEGT. V trimming: 4 bases; J trimming: 5 bases; junction bases outside the gene matches: 13. The CDR3 is 17 amino acids. The DNA for the CDR3 is TGTGCCAGCAGTGCCCTAGACGCGGCGGGAGGTAACAATGAGCAGTTCTTC. This translates into CASSALDAAGGNNEQFF.

The V and J genes are TRBV6-1 and TRBJ1-2; D might be TRBD1 (6 bases). The V gene lost 4 bases and the J gene lost 4 bases, with 13 bases spanning the gap. The V gene's germline CDR1 is MNHNS and CDR2 SASEGT. The CDR3 contains 14 residues. The CDR3: CASSAQQGLYGYTF. The CDR3 region has the DNA TGTGCCAGCAGTGCCCAACAGGGCCTCTATGGCTACACCTTC.

The chain joins TRBV5-1 to TRBJ1-6; 11 nucleotides line up with TRBD1. CDR3 length: 14 amino acids. V was clipped by 4 bases and J by 10 bases; unmatched bases: 4. CDR1 SGHRS and CDR2 YFSETQ come from the germline V gene. The CDR3 spells CASSLDRGLSPLHF. The CDR3 nucleotides read TGCGCCAGCAGCCTGGACAGGGGGCTATCACCCCTCCACTTT.

This clone appeared once. The V call is TRBV7-9, the J call TRBJ1-5; 8 nucleotides match TRBD1. The CDR3 has 15 amino acids. With V trimmed by 5 bases and J by 2 bases, 5 bases remained unmatched. CDR1 is SEHNR and CDR2 is FQNEAQ in the germline V gene (reference sequence). Here the CDR3 DNA reads TGTGCCAGCAGCCCAGGACAGGGCGGCAATCAGCCCCAGCATTTT. This translates into CASSPGQGGNQPQHF.

The rearrangement joins TRBV6-1 to TRBJ2-7; 7 bases are shared with TRBD2. The CDR3 runs to 15 residues. Losses at the gene ends were 6 bases for V and 7 bases for J; bases not matched to a gene: 15. The germline CDR1 and CDR2 sequences are MNHNS and SASEGT. CDR3 in amino acids: CASRGPRLAALEQYF. In DNA form, the CDR3 reads TGTGCCAGCAGAGGACCTCGACTAGCTGCTCTGGAGCAGTACTTC.

The chain employs TRBV18 and TRBJ2-3; the D gene is possibly TRBD2 (6 bases). Germline V lookup: CDR1 KGHSH, CDR2 LQKENI. There are 17 residues in the CDR3. V was trimmed by 0 bases and J by 1 base, leaving 14 bases between them. As DNA, the CDR3 is TGTGCCAGCTCACCACCGGGGGGTAGGGTTGGCACAGATACGCAGTATTTT. This gives the protein CASSPPGGRVGTDTQYF.